Below, 7 T cell receptor beta chains from the same sample are listed, as sequenced in a study of cytomegalovirus exposure and HLA in healthy donors. Researchers ran the PCR with 60 Vbeta and 13 Jbeta primers. Method: immunoSEQ multiplex PCR; TCRdb's copy keeps in-frame clones and lacks some. The sample records 210,000 or so clones, about 80% being singletons. Sequencing was performed on PBMCs. The receptors come from a woman in her forties or fifties in good health and CMV-seropositive.

The chain joins TRBV5-1 to TRBJ1-6; possible D gene TRBD1, 6 bases. Trimming pared 6 bases from V and 0 bases from J, leaving 13 bases between. The germline CDR1 and CDR2 sequences are SGHRS and YFSETQ. The CDR3 is 16 residues long. The CDR3 loop reads CASTPQGHSYNSPLHF. In nucleotides, the CDR3 is TGCGCCAGCACCCCACAGGGACACTCCTATAATTCACCCCTCCACTTT.

This sequence joins TRBV19 and TRBJ1-2; maybe TRBD1 (6 bases). This CDR3 has 13 amino acids. Germline V gives CDR1 LNHDA, CDR2 SQIVND (reference sequence). V dropped 5 bases and J dropped 4 bases, with 11 bases sitting between them. The CDR3 coding sequence is TGTGCCAGTAGTGTCAGGGGCGGCTATGGCTACACCTTC. Translation gives CASSVRGGYGYTF.

This clone occurred a few times. This chain connects TRBV7-3 to TRBJ2-2, with a tentative D call TRBD1 (6 bases). CDR3 length: 14 residues. V was shortened by 5 bases and J by 6 bases, with 13 bases between the two germline ends. CDR1 is SGHTA, CDR2 FQGTGA, per germline. CDR3 region: CASSVAGVSGELFF. Written as DNA, the CDR3 is TGTGCCAGCAGCGTTGCAGGGGTTTCCGGGGAGCTGTTTTTT.

The chain is built from TRBV2 and TRBJ2-7; TRBD1 agrees at 8 bases. V trimming: 5 bases; J trimming: 0 bases; junction bases outside the gene matches: 3. The CDR3 is made up of 14 amino acids. From germline, CDR1 is SNHLY and CDR2 FYNNEI. The CDR3 is CASSRQGHSYEQYF. DNA of the CDR3: TGTGCCAGCAGTCGACAGGGGCACTCCTACGAGCAGTACTTC. Looking up the rest from reference TRBV2 and TRBJ2-7 gives the full variable domain: EPEVTQTPSHQVTQMGQEVILRCVPISNHLYFYWYRQILGQKVEFLVSFYNNEISEKSEIFDDQFSVERPDGSNFTLKIRSTKLEDSAMYFCASSRQGHSYEQYFGPGTRLTVT.

This chain links TRBV27 with TRBJ1-2, with D possibly matching TRBD1 (5 bases). Trimming stripped 7 bases from V and 8 bases from J, with 17 bases between. Germline CDR1 reads MNHEY; CDR2 reads SMNVEV (reference sequence). The CDR3 consists of 13 residues. DNA of the CDR3: TGTGCCAGCAAACCGGCAGGGCTTCTCGGCTACACCTTC. Translation gives CASKPAGLLGYTF.

This clone was observed once. The V and J genes are TRBV18 and TRBJ1-2; D remains unclear. V dropped 8 bases and J dropped 6 bases, with 16 bases sitting between them. Per germline, CDR1 KGHSH and CDR2 LQKENI. The CDR3 runs 13 residues. CDR3 amino acids: CASGAGGLDGYTF. CDR3 coding DNA: TGTGCCAGCGGAGCCGGCGGGTTGGATGGCTACACCTTC.

This clone was recorded only once. V gene TRBV6-6 combines with J gene TRBJ1-4; TRBD1 is a possible D gene (6 bases). This CDR3 spans 15 amino acids. The V and J ends lost 0 bases and 8 bases respectively, with 13 bases between them. Germline lookup yields CDR1 MNHNY and CDR2 SVGAGI (reference sequence). CDR3 region: CASSYSGTQKEKLFF. The CDR3 nucleotides read TGTGCCAGCAGTTACTCCGGGACACAAAAAGAAAAACTGTTTTTT.